The present entry profiles one T cell receptor beta chain with its context. The entry originates in a study of T cell repertoires in ileal Crohn's disease. CDR3 length equals 17 residues. Germline V gene data show CDR1 as SNHLY and CDR2 as FYNNEI. J lost 2 bases, V lost 4 bases, and 8 bases had no gene match. The protocol was immunoSEQ multiplex PCR, while the TCRdb copy is restricted to in-frame clones and leaves out a portion. Among about 4,900 clones, about nine tenths were seen once, and the ten largest hold 5.4%. The receptor's source is an adult with Crohn's disease. The chain carries TRBV2 and TRBJ2-1; 10 positions match TRBD1. Sequenced sample: ileal tissue. The CDR3 coding sequence is TGTGCCAGCAGTGGTAGCGTAGGACAGGGGGCCTACAATGAGCAGTTCTTC. It encodes CASSGSVGQGAYNEQFF.